This entry concerns a single T cell receptor (beta chain). The antigen remains undetermined. The sample belongs to a study of T-cell memory formation after mild COVID-19. Study information: TCR clusters were mostly confined to one donor each.

Points from the study as a whole: Detection of some responders pre-infection suggested pre-existing cross-reactive memory T cells participated. Among clones contracting day 15 to 85, CD4/CD8 was balanced, whereas later expanders leaned CD4+.

Germline CDR1 reads SQVTM; CDR2 reads ANQGSEA. CDR3 length: 13 residues. After removal of 6 bases from V and 1 base from J, the junction contained 6 bases not matched to a gene. Barcoded TCR alpha and TCR beta cDNA libraries with UMIs came from 5'RACE using constant-segment primers. A single record per CDR3 protein comes from TCRdb applying MiXCR to the 5' RACE reads. The table has 100,000 to 150,000 distinct CDR3 sequences, approximately 15% seen once; the top ten hold over 11%. Material: PBMCs or a T cell subset sorted from them (not recorded which). The receptor's source is an adult woman who had mild COVID-19 (a few samples of this study predate the infection). Cell type and time point are not known. The chain recombines TRBV29-1 with TRBJ2-7; 7 nucleotides agree with TRBD2. CDR3 coding DNA: TGCAGCGTCGCCCTAGCGGAGTCCTACGAGCAGTACTTC. Translated: CSVALAESYEQYF.